Shown below are 29 T cell receptor beta chains from a single sample sequenced in a study of T cell clones after liver transplantation. Assay: immunoSEQ multiplex PCR; the TCRdb copy retains only in-frame clones and omits some. This sample carries around 110,000 clones, about nine tenths of them seen once, and the ten largest clones take around 0.8%. Specimen: CD4+ T cells from blood, collected 12 months after liver transplant. All receptors derive from a human patient who received a liver transplant. Some T cells may originate from the graft donor.

V and J are TRBV11-2 and TRBJ2-7, with 9 bases fitting TRBD2. The CDR3 runs 16 residues. V shed 3 bases and J 3 bases; nucleotides not matched to a gene: 9. Per germline, CDR1 SGHAT and CDR2 FQNNGV. The DNA of the CDR3 is TGTGCCAGCAGCTTGAACCCCGGGACTAGCTTCTACGAGCAGTACTTC. It codes for CASSLNPGTSFYEQYF.

This sequence joins TRBV28 and TRBJ2-7; tentatively, D is TRBD2 (5 bases). V shed 7 bases and J shed 6 bases, with 19 bases lying between them. The CDR3 length is 14 residues. Per the germline V gene, CDR1 is MDHEN and CDR2 is SYDVKM. The CDR3 spells CASTPGSLFLEQYF. The CDR3, as DNA: TGTGCCAGCACCCCGGGGTCGCTTTTCCTCGAGCAGTACTTC. Full variable domain (missing parts from reference TRBV28 and TRBJ2-7): DVKVTQSSRYLVKRTGEKVFLECVQDMDHENMFWYRQDPGLGLRLIYFSYDVKMKEKGDIPEGYSVSREKKERFSLILESASTNQTSMYLCASTPGSLFLEQYFGPGTRLTVT.

The rearrangement uses TRBV5-1 and TRBJ2-3, with 13 bases matching TRBD2. CDR3 length: 17 residues. CDR1 is SGHRS and CDR2 is YFSETQ in the germline V gene. J lost 1 base, V lost 4 bases, and 6 bases had no gene match. The CDR3 coding sequence is TGCGCCAGCAGCGGCGGACTAGCGGGAGACCGCACAGATACGCAGTATTTT. It specifies CASSGGLAGDRTDTQYF.

The chain uses TRBV27 and TRBJ2-1, with D possibly TRBD1 on 7 matching bases. This CDR3 comprises 15 residues. Germline CDR1 is MNHEY and CDR2 is SMNVEV (reference sequence). V was pared by 6 bases and J by 8 bases, with 20 bases between. CDR3 coding DNA: TGTGCCAGCAGCCCCAGGGGGGTTGGTGCGCATGAGCAGTTCTTC. It specifies CASSPRGVGAHEQFF.

Turning to this clone: Other DNA sequences in the same sample also yield this CDR3. V and J are TRBV27 and TRBJ2-7, with D tentatively TRBD1 (7 bases). This CDR3 spans 13 amino acids. V was trimmed by 6 bases and J by 0 bases, leaving 9 bases between them. The germline V gene encodes CDR1 MNHEY and CDR2 SMNVEV (reference sequence). DNA of the CDR3: TGTGCCAGCAGGCGGGACAGCTCCTACGAGCAGTACTTC. This encodes CASRRDSSYEQYF.

The V and J genes are TRBV20-1 and TRBJ2-5; D unresolved. V shed 8 bases and J shed 4 bases, with 11 bases lying between them. Germline loops: CDR1 DFQATT, CDR2 SNEGSKA (reference sequence). The CDR3 has 11 residues. The CDR3 protein is CSPLRVETQYF. DNA of the CDR3: TGCAGTCCCTTAAGGGTAGAGACCCAGTACTTC.

This rearrangement joins TRBV5-6 to TRBJ1-2, with D maybe TRBD1 (5 bases). This CDR3 has 14 amino acids. The V gene's germline CDR1 is SGHDT and CDR2 YYEEEE. V was trimmed by 6 bases and J by 6 bases, leaving 18 bases between them. The CDR3 nucleotides are TGTGCCAGCAACCAGAACAGGTTACTGCATGGCTACACCTTC. Encoded protein: CASNQNRLLHGYTF. Full variable domain (outside the CDR3, taken from reference TRBV5-6 and TRBJ1-2): DAGVTQSPTHLIKTRGQQVTLRCSPKSGHDTVSWYQQALGQGPQFIFQYYEEEERQRGNFPDRFSGHQFPNYSSELNVNALLLGDSALYLCASNQNRLLHGYTFGSGTRLTVV.

The V gene is TRBV7-9, the J gene TRBJ2-7; D is undetermined. V lost 1 base and J 3 bases, leaving 7 bases between the germline ends. The CDR3 is 13 residues long. CDR1 and CDR2 (germline): SEHNR, FQNEAQ (reference sequence). CDR3 loop: CASSLDDFYEQYF. The CDR3 DNA reads TGTGCCAGCAGCTTAGATGACTTCTACGAGCAGTACTTC.

The gene calls are TRBV9 and TRBJ2-3, with unresolved D. V was clipped by 0 bases and J by 3 bases, with 8 bases between them. In germline, CDR1 is SGDLS, CDR2 YYNGEE. The CDR3 is 14 residues long. Here the CDR3 reads CASSVDIATDTQYF. The CDR3 bases are TGTGCCAGCAGCGTAGATATAGCAACAGATACGCAGTATTTT.

This rearrangement joins TRBV27 to TRBJ2-1, with D unclear. With 2 bases removed from V and 8 bases from J, the gap between germline ends came to 10 bases. Germline V gene sequence: CDR1 MNHEY, CDR2 SMNVEV (reference sequence). This CDR3 has 13 amino acids. The CDR3 loop reads CASSLERYDEQFF. The CDR3 nucleotides are TGTGCCAGCAGTTTAGAGAGGTACGATGAGCAGTTCTTC.

This CDR3 is CASSLTQSSYNEQFF. The DNA of the CDR3 is TGTGCCAGCAGCCTTACACAGAGCTCCTACAATGAGCAGTTCTTC. J is TRBJ2-1 and V is TRBV9, with no clear D. Trimming removed 4 bases at V and 0 bases at J, with 11 bases between. CDR3 size: 15 residues. The germline V gene has CDR1 SGDLS and CDR2 YYNGEE.

The rearrangement uses TRBV7-9 and TRBJ2-7; D call uncertain. CDR3 size: 12 residues. The V end lost 3 bases, the J end lost 9 bases, and 12 bases lay between the germline ends. Per the germline V gene, CDR1 is SEHNR and CDR2 is FQNEAQ (reference sequence). The CDR3 DNA reads TGTGCCAGCAGCTTTCCAGGCAGTGGGCAGTACTTC. Amino acid sequence: CASSFPGSGQYF.

The chain employs TRBV19 and TRBJ2-1; 10 bases line up with TRBD2. This CDR3 contains 19 residues. The germline V gene encodes CDR1 LNHDA and CDR2 SQIVND (reference sequence). V dropped 0 bases and J dropped 5; count of bases not matched to a gene: 13. The CDR3 sequence is CASSIDQNRAGGPNNEQFF. CDR3 DNA: TGTGCCAGTAGTATAGATCAGAATAGAGCGGGAGGGCCCAACAATGAGCAGTTCTTC.

The chain couples TRBV11-2 to TRBJ2-5; no clear D. V gave up 3 bases and J gave up 7 bases, with 9 bases separating them. Germline values: CDR1 SGHAT, CDR2 FQNNGV. The CDR3 consists of 12 residues. The CDR3 DNA is TGTGCCAGCAGCTTGGCGTTGGGGACCCAGTACTTC. Its protein product is CASSLALGTQYF.

The V gene is TRBV7-9, the J gene TRBJ1-1, with D hard to call. V was trimmed by 5 bases and J by 0 bases, leaving 7 bases between them. Per germline, CDR1 SEHNR and CDR2 FQNEAQ (reference sequence). The CDR3 covers 13 residues. CDR3 loop: CASSPVLNTEAFF. Here the CDR3 DNA reads TGTGCCAGCAGCCCGGTACTGAACACTGAAGCTTTCTTT.

This clone was counted a single time. This chain links TRBV29-1 with TRBJ2-5; 7 bases agree with TRBD2. CDR3 length: 14 residues. In germline, CDR1 is SQVTM, CDR2 ANQGSEA. The CDR3 protein is CGWGGSPPSKTQYF. Here the CDR3 DNA reads TGCGGATGGGGGGGAAGCCCCCCTTCGAAGACCCAGTACTTC.

The chain recombines TRBV9 with TRBJ2-7; 10 bases agree with TRBD1. This CDR3 contains 15 residues. With V trimmed by 0 bases and J by 4 bases, 4 bases remained unmatched. In germline, CDR1 is SGDLS, CDR2 YYNGEE. The CDR3 is CASSVGGTGAYEQYF. The CDR3 DNA follows: TGTGCCAGCAGCGTAGGAGGGACAGGGGCGTACGAGCAGTACTTC.

The chain has TRBV10-3 and TRBJ2-7, with D unclear. From germline, CDR1 is ENHRY and CDR2 SYGVKD. Trimming took 6 bases from V and 1 from J, leaving 13 bases between them. The CDR3 loop spans 14 amino acids. This CDR3 reads CAISAQLESYEQYF. In DNA, the CDR3 is TGTGCCATCAGCGCCCAATTGGAGTCCTACGAGCAGTACTTC.

The gene calls are TRBV18 and TRBJ2-7, with 14 bases that match TRBD2. Germline values: CDR1 KGHSH, CDR2 LQKENI. This CDR3 is built from 15 residues. The J segment lost 4 bases and the V segment lost 8 bases, leaving 7 bases of the junction unmatched. The CDR3 here is CASGSGTSGSYEQYF. The CDR3 DNA reads TGTGCCAGCGGGTCCGGGACTAGCGGGAGTTACGAGCAGTACTTC.

This chain links TRBV5-4 with TRBJ2-6; D is undetermined. The CDR3 has 14 amino acids. The germline V and J ends were trimmed by 3 bases and 2 bases, with 6 bases remaining between them. Germline values: CDR1 SGHNT, CDR2 YYREEE (reference sequence). The chain's CDR3 is CASSSPTGANVLTF. Written as DNA, the CDR3 is TGTGCCAGCAGCTCTCCTACTGGGGCCAACGTCCTGACTTTC.

This clone was seen only a few times. The chain employs TRBV7-2 and TRBJ2-1; a possible D gene is TRBD1 (5 bases). From germline, CDR1 is SGHTA and CDR2 FQGNSA. The V end lost 2 bases, the J end lost 9 bases, and 11 bases lay between the germline ends. This CDR3 is built from 13 residues. CDR3 nucleotide sequence: TGTGCCAGCAGCTTATTCGGTCAGGGTGAGCAGTTCTTC. It translates to CASSLFGQGEQFF.

This chain uses TRBV7-9 with TRBJ2-1, with 7 positions matching TRBD2. V was pared by 5 bases and J by 0 bases, with 4 bases of the junction left unmatched. The germline V gene has CDR1 SEHNR and CDR2 FQNEAQ (reference sequence). The CDR3 length is 15 residues. In DNA, the CDR3 is TGTGCCAGCAGCCTTCGGACTAGCTCCTACAATGAGCAGTTCTTC. This codes for CASSLRTSSYNEQFF.

This clone showed up just a few times. This sequence joins TRBV10-3 and TRBJ2-1; D is unclear. CDR3 length: 14 amino acids. Trimming removed 10 bases from V and 0 bases from J, with 13 bases in between. Germline assignment: CDR1 ENHRY and CDR2 SYGVKD. The CDR3 spells CATHPGGSYNEQFF. The DNA for the CDR3 is TGTGCCACTCACCCGGGTGGCTCCTACAATGAGCAGTTCTTC.

V usage is TRBV7-3 and J usage is TRBJ2-1; 10 bases fit TRBD2. The length of the CDR3 is 15 residues. From germline, CDR1 is SGHTA and CDR2 FQGTGA. V lost 5 bases, J lost 5 bases, and 6 bases stayed unmatched. As DNA, the CDR3 is TGTGCCAGCAGCCCTAGCGGGAGTTCGAACAATGAGCAGTTCTTC. Its protein is CASSPSGSSNNEQFF.

The V call is TRBV27, the J call TRBJ2-7; 7 positions match TRBD1. From germline, CDR1 is MNHEY and CDR2 SMNVEV (reference sequence). The CDR3 sequence is 15 residues long. V shed 6 bases, J shed 6 bases, and the junction held 14 bases outside the gene matches. The CDR3 DNA reads as TGTGCCAGCAGCCCTTTCCCGACAGGGATCGGCGAGCAGTACTTC. Translation: CASSPFPTGIGEQYF.

This clone was counted a few times. The V call is TRBV7-2, the J call TRBJ2-1; TRBD2 matches 14 bases. Germline CDR1 SGHTA, CDR2 FQGNSA. The CDR3 sequence is 16 residues long. V lost 5 bases to trimming and J lost 9 bases; unmatched junction nucleotides: 9. This CDR3 is CASSTGTSGRLGEQFF. Here the CDR3 DNA reads TGTGCCAGCAGCACCGGGACTAGCGGGAGACTCGGTGAGCAGTTCTTC.

About this clone: The junction departs from germline at one end; a sequencing error may be responsible. The rearrangement links TRBV5-1 to TRBJ2-7; D might be TRBD2 (5 bases). This CDR3 is built from 15 residues. Per the germline V gene, CDR1 is SGHRS and CDR2 is YFSETQ. The CDR3, as DNA: TGCGCCAGCAGTTTGGCAAGCGGAGCGACCTACGAGCAGTACTTC. Its translation is CASSLASGATYEQYF.

The chain couples TRBV7-6 to TRBJ2-2; D is undetermined. The CDR3 is 14 amino acids. Germline loops: CDR1 SGHVS, CDR2 FNYEAQ. V lost 5 bases and J 0 bases, leaving 7 bases between the germline ends. CDR3 region: CASSQNSNTGELFF. In DNA, the CDR3 is TGTGCCAGCAGCCAGAACTCGAACACCGGGGAGCTGTTTTTT.

This clone has only one observation. This chain connects TRBV6-1 to TRBJ2-5, with 8 bases aligning to TRBD1. The CDR3 runs 15 residues. CDR1 and CDR2 from the germline V gene are MNHNS and SASEGT. The junction had 15 bases not matched to a gene; V was cut back by 4 bases and J by 11 bases. The CDR3 reads CASSGQGTAPYEQYF. CDR3 nucleotides: TGTGCCAGCAGTGGACAGGGGACCGCACCCTATGAGCAGTACTTC.